This T cell receptor (beta chain) appears in the sequencing data of a study of Ad26.COV2.S vaccination and SARS-CoV-2 variants. For the study at large: Trial arm assignment for the donor was COV1001 Ad26.COV2.S. Findings of the study overall: Post-vaccination spike-specific CD8+ and CD4+ T cell responses reportedly had substantial breadth. Comparable non-spike TCR breadth was observed in vaccine and placebo recipients.

Germline V gene lookup returns CDR1 LGHNA and CDR2 YNFKEQ. The CDR3 has 17 residues. Trimming at V came to 4 bases and at J to 3 bases, leaving 14 bases not matched to a gene. Treatment denoted: roughly 18 received Ad26.COV2.S at low or high dose, single or two shots; roughly five received placebo; per-sample allocation not given. Material that was analyzed had been drawn on day 63 after the first vaccine or placebo injection. The method was immunoSEQ multiplex PCR; TCRdb's version includes in-frame clones alone and lacks a portion of them. The sample lists roughly 240,000 clones; around 87% were seen once. Comments on this clone: Antigen unknown.

This receptor was taken from a person between 18 and 65 years old who received the Ad26.COV2.S COVID-19 vaccine or a placebo. The chain links TRBV4-2 to TRBJ2-5; TRBD2 matches at 7 bases. Material: peripheral blood, obtained in a trial of Ad26.COV2.S vaccine versus placebo. As DNA, the CDR3 is TGTGCCAGCAGCCCACGCGGCGGGGGAACGCCCGAAGAGACCCAGTACTTC. As protein: CASSPRGGGTPEETQYF.